Included here is one T cell receptor (beta chain) sequence, with context. This sample stems from a study of cytomegalovirus exposure and HLA in healthy donors. 60 Vbeta and 13 Jbeta primers were used in PCR. Clones were read by immunoSEQ multiplex PCR, and TCRdb kept only the in-frame ones, dropping some. The table includes under 130,000 clones, 65% to 80% detected once. CDR3 length: 14 amino acids. The ends lost 4 bases at V and 8 bases at J; junction bases unmatched: 9. The germline gives CDR1 MGHDK, CDR2 SYGVNS. The chain couples TRBV25-1 to TRBJ1-2; 8 bases agree with TRBD1. This receptor was taken from a young woman in good health and CMV-seropositive. The material sequenced was PBMCs. This chain's CDR3 is CASSGYQGAGGYTF. Written as DNA, the CDR3 is TGTGCCAGCAGTGGATACCAGGGGGCCGGAGGCTACACCTTC.